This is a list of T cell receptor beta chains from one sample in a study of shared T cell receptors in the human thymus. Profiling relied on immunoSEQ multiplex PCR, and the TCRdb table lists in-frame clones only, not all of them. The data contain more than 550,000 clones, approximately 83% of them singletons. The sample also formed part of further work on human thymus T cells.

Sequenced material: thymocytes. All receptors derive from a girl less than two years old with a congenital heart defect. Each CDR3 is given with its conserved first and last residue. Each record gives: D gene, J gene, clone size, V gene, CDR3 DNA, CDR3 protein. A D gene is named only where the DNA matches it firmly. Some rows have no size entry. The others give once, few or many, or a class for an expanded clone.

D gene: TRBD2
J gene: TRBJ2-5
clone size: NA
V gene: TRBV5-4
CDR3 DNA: TGTGCCAGCAGCTTGACTAGCGGGGGGGGAGGGACCCAGTACTTC
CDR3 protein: CASSLTSGGGGTQYF

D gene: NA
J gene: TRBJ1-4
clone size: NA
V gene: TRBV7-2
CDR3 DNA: TGTGCCAGCAGCACATTAATACCTCACGTACAGCCTAATGAAAAACTGTTTTTT
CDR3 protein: CASSTLIPHVQPNEKLFF

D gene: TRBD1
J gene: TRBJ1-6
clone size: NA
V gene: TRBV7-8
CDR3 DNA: TGTGCCAGCAGCTCCGACAGGGCCGCTAATTCACCCCTCCACTTT
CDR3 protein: CASSSDRAANSPLHF

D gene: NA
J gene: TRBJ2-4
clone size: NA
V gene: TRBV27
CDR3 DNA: TGTGCCAGCAGTTTATTATATGGGGTCGGGGGGCGCGGGCGAAAAAACATTCAGTACTTC
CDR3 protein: CASSLLYGVGGRGRKNIQYF

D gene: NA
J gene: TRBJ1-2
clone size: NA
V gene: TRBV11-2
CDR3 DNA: TGTGCCAGCAGCTTAGTCCGGTCACATGGCTACACCTTC
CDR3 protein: CASSLVRSHGYTF

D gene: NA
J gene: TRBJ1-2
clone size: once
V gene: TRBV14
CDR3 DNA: TGTGCCAGCAGCACCCGGACAGAGTCCTATGGCTACACCTTC
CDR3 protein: CASSTRTESYGYTF

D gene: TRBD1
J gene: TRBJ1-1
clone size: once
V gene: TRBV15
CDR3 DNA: TGTGCCACTATAATCCTCCTCCCGGGACAGTTCTGGGAGAACACTGAAGCTTTCTTT
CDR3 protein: CATIILLPGQFWENTEAFF

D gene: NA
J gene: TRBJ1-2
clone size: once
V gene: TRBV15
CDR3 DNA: TGTGCCACCAGCCTTTCCGAGACGGAATCGGGTGGCTACACCTTC
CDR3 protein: CATSLSETESGGYTF

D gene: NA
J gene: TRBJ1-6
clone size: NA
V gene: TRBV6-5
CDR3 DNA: TGTGCCAGCAGTTACGAACCTTCCCGGGGTGCACCCCTCCACTTT
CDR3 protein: CASSYEPSRGAPLHF

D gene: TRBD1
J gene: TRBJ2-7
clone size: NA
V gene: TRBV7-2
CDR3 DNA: TGTGCCAGCAGCTCGTCGTCGGACAGGGAAAGGTCCTACGAGCAGTACTTC
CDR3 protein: CASSSSSDRERSYEQYF

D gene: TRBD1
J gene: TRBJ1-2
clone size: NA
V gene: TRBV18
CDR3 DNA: TGTGCCAGCTCACCACTCGACAGGGACTATGGCTACACCTTC
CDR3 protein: CASSPLDRDYGYTF

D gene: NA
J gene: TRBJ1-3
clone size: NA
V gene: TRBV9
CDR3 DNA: TGTGCCAGCAGCGCCGATCAATATGAGGGAACCCACTCTGGAAACACCATATATTTT
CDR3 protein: CASSADQYEGTHSGNTIYF

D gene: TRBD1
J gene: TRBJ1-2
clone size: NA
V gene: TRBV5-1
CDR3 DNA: TGCGCCAGCCACGGGACAGACTATGGCTACACCTTC
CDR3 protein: CASHGTDYGYTF

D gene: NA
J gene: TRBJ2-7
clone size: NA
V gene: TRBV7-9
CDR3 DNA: TGTGCCAGCAGCTTCCGTCAGTTAAACGAGCAGTACTTC
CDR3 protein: CASSFRQLNEQYF

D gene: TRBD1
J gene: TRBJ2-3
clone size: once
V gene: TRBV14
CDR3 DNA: TGTGCCAGCAGCCAAGTTGGGACAGGGCACGAAGATACGCAGTATTTT
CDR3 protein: CASSQVGTGHEDTQYF

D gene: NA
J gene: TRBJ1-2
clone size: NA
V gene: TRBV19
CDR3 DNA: TGTGCCAGTATGAGGGGGAACAACTATGGCTACACCTTC
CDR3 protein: CASMRGNNYGYTF

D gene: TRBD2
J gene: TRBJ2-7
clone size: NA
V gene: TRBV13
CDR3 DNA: TGTGCCAGCAGCACCGGACTAGCGGGGGCGACAGGGGAGCAGTACTTC
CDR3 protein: CASSTGLAGATGEQYF